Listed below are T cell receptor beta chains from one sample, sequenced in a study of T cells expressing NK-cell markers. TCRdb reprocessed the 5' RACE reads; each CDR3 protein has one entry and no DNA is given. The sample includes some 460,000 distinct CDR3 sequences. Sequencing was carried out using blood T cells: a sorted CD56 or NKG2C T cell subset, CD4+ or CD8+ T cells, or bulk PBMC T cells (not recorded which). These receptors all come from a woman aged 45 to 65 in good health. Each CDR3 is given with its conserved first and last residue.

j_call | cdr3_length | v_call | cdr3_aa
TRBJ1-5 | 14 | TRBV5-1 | CASSPDPSNQPQHF
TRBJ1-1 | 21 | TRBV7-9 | CASSLDRGRGAAEPFGTEAFF
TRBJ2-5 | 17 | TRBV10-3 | CAISESPQGQGQETQYF
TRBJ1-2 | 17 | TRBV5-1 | CASSLGTGRLTMDGYTF
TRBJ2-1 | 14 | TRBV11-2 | CASSPIGGLNEQFF
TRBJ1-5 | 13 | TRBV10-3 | CAATPGANQPQHF
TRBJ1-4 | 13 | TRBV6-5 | CASRSGQVEKLFF
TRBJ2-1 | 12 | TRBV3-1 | CASSEGSGARFF
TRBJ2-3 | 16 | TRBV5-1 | CASTQGLAGLTDTQYF
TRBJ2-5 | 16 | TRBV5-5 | CASKPRLSGRRETQYF
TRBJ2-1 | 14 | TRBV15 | CATSSWGQDNEQFF
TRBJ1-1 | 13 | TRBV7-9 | CAIPREGNTEAFF
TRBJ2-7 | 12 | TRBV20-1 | CSGETSGYEQYF
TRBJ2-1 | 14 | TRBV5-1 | CASSRTPSGYEQFF
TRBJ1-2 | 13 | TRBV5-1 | CASSPGSNNGYTF
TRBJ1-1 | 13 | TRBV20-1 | CSANQGVRTEAFF
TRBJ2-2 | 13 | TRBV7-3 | CASSSMGAGELFF
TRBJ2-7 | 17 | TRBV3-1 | CASSQENLGYLAYEQYF
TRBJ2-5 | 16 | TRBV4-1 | CASSQVGLAGDKTQYF
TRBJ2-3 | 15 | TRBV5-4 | CASSFSGRRADTQYF
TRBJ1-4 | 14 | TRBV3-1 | CASSRRRDHEKLFF
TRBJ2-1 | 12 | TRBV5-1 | CASSFSGGEQFF
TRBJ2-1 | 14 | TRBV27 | CASSRLPAYNEQFF
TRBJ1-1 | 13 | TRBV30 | CAWSVTRSTEAFF
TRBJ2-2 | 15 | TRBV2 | CASSDRAGNTGELFF
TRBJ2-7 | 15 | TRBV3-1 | CASSSRAGLSYEQYF
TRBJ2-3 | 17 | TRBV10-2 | CASSESGQGANTDTQYF
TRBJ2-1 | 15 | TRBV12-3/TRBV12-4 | CASSLQGPLMNEQFF
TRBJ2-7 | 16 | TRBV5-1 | CASSLFGTGSFYEQYF
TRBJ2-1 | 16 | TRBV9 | CASSVVSSGPFGEQFF
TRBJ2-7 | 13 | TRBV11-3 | CATRRTGGHEQYF
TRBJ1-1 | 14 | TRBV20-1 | CSAESGGRSTEAFF
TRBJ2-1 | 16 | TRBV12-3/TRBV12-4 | CASSPEHSLGVNEQFF
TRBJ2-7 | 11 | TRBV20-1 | CSAGTGFEQYF
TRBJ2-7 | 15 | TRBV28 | CASSSQAGGYHEQYF
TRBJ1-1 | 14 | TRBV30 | CPLEGRFMNTEAFF
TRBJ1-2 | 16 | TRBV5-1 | CASSLGLGTGKNGYTF
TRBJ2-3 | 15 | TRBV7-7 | CASSLGTGNTDTQYF
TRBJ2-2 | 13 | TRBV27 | CASSLRTTGELFF
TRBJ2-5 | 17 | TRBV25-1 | CASSEGYEHLRRETQYF